The 6 T cell receptor beta chains reported below all come from one sample, sequenced in a study of shared clonotypes between healthy human individuals. The protocol was immunoSEQ multiplex PCR, while the TCRdb copy is restricted to in-frame clones and leaves out a portion. The table shows about 2.3 million clones, with 92% occurring only once. The sequencing input was naive CD4+ T cells from PBMCs. Subset specified: CD45RA+ positively selected. The receptors were gathered from a man aged 18-30 years in good health. Some clones in this sample may be carry-over from other donors' samples.

The chain is built from TRBV19 and TRBJ1-5; D gene ambiguous. Per germline, CDR1 LNHDA and CDR2 SQIVND (reference sequence). The CDR3 is 14 amino acids. Trimming removed 3 bases at V and 10 bases at J, with 16 bases between. CDR3 coding DNA: TGTGCCAGTAGTATGGCCGGGAAAGGGTTCCCCCAGCATTTT. This codes for CASSMAGKGFPQHF.

The J gene is TRBJ1-1, the V gene TRBV5-1, with TRBD1 as a possible D gene (6 bases). With 4 bases removed from V and 0 bases from J, the gap between germline ends came to 16 bases. In germline, CDR1 is SGHRS, CDR2 YFSETQ. The CDR3 sequence is 16 residues long. The DNA of the CDR3 is TGCGCCAGCAGCGTGGTGGGCGGGGGCGTGAACACTGAAGCTTTCTTT. This sequence encodes CASSVVGGGVNTEAFF. Combining the CDR3 with reference TRBV5-1 and TRBJ1-1 gives the whole variable domain KAGVTQTPRYLIKTRGQQVTLSCSPISGHRSVSWYQQTPGQGLQFLFEYFSETQRNKGNFPGRFSGRQFSNSRSEMNVSTLELGDSALYLCASSVVGGGVNTEAFFGQGTRLTVV.

The V and J genes are TRBV5-1 and TRBJ2-3; 13 bases line up with TRBD2. Trimming cost V 4 bases and J 6 bases; bases outside gene matches: 2. Germline V gene sequence: CDR1 SGHRS, CDR2 YFSETQ. This CDR3 contains 14 residues. This chain's CDR3 is CASSGLAGVDTQYF. In nucleotides, the CDR3 is TGCGCCAGCAGCGGACTAGCGGGAGTGGATACGCAGTATTTT.

The chain has TRBV9 and TRBJ2-5; tentative D call: TRBD2 (5 bases). This CDR3 has 15 amino acids. Trimming took 2 bases from V and 2 from J, leaving 13 bases between them. CDR1 is SGDLS, CDR2 YYNGEE, per germline. The CDR3 DNA reads as TGTGCCAGCAGCGTGGCAGCGGTTAGTCAAGAGACCCAGTACTTC. As protein: CASSVAAVSQETQYF. Full variable domain (remainder filled in from reference TRBV9 and TRBJ2-5): DSGVTQTPKHLITATGQRVTLRCSPRSGDLSVYWYQQSLDQGLQFLIQYYNGEERAKGNILERFSAQQFPDLHSELNLSSLELGDSALYFCASSVAAVSQETQYFGPGTRLLVL.

This clone was detected only once. The same CDR3 is also encoded by other DNA sequences in this sample. The chain carries TRBV15 and TRBJ2-5; D not certain. Trimming left V 3 bases short and J 5 bases short, with 4 bases between. This CDR3 is built from 11 residues. Germline CDR1 and CDR2: LNHNV and YYDKDF (reference sequence). The CDR3 DNA sequence: TGTGCCACCAGCAGCGGCGAGACCCAGTACTTC. Translating it yields CATSSGETQYF.

The count of this clone is one. Other DNA sequences from this sample encode an identical CDR3 as well. This chain joins TRBV5-1 and TRBJ2-1; 11 nucleotides align to TRBD1. Germline V CDR1 and CDR2: SGHRS, YFSETQ. The CDR3 is 14 residues long. Unmatched junction bases numbered 3, after V lost 4 bases and J lost 6 bases. The CDR3, as DNA: TGCGCCAGCAGCCCGGACAGGGGGCGCAATGAGCAGTTCTTC. The encoded protein is CASSPDRGRNEQFF.